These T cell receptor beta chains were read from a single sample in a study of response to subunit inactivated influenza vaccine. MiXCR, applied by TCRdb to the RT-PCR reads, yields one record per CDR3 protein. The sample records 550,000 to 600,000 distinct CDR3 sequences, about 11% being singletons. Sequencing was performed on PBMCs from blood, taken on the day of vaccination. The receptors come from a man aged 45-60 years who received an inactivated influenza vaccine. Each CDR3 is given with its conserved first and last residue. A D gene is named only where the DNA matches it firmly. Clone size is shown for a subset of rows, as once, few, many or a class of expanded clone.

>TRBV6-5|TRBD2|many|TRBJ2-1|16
CASSSQLAGGYNEQFF
TGTGCCAGCAGTTCGCAACTAGCGGGGGGATACAATGAGCAGTTCTTC
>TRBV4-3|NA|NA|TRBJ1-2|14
CASSQERMGHGYTF
TGCGCCAGCAGCCAAGAGAGGATGGGGCATGGCTACACCTTC
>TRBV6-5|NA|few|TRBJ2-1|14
CATRWGNSYNEQFF
TGTGCCACACGTTGGGGGAACTCCTACAATGAGCAGTTCTTC
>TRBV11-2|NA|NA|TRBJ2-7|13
CASRGLKVYEQYF
TGTGCCAGCAGGGGGCTCAAGGTCTACGAGCAGTACTTC
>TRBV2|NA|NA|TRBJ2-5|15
CASTSNDETMGTQYF
TGTGCCAGCACCTCTAACGATGAGACAATGGGGACCCAGTACTTC
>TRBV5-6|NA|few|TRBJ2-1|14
CASSLRGFRNEQFF
TGTGCCAGCAGCCTCAGGGGTTTCCGCAATGAGCAGTTCTTC
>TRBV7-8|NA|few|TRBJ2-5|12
CASSAGRGSQYF
TGTGCCAGCAGCGCGGGAAGGGGATCCCAGTACTTC
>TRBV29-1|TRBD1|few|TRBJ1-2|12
CSAGTGMYGYTF
TGCAGCGCCGGGACAGGGATGTATGGCTACACCTTC
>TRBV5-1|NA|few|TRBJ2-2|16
CASSLIGSAGPGELFF
TGCGCCAGCAGCTTGATCGGTTCGGCTGGGCCCGGGGAGCTGTTTTTT
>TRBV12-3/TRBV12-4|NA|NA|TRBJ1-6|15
CASSLGGTGNSPLHF
TGTGCCAGCAGTTTGGGGGGGACGGGTAATTCACCCCTCCACTTT
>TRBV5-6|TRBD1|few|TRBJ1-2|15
CASSIPGQGVDGYTF
TGTGCCAGCAGCATTCCGGGACAGGGAGTTGATGGCTACACCTTC
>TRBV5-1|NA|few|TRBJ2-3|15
CASNPGGRSVDTQYF
TGCGCCAGCAACCCGGGGGGCCGATCGGTTGATACGCAGTATTTT
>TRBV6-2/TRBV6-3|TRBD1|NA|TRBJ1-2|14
CATLSGTGYGGYTF
TGTGCCACCCTATCCGGGACAGGTTATGGTGGCTACACCTTC
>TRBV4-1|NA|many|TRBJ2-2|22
CASSLGLQYGTDQTSNTGELFF
TGCGCCAGCAGCCTCGGTCTTCAATACGGGACGGACCAGACTTCGAACACCGGGGAGCTGTTTTTT
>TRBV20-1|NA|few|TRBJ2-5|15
CSASSSLRNQETQYF
TGCAGTGCTAGTAGCTCCCTGAGAAACCAAGAGACCCAGTACTTC
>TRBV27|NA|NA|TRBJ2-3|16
CASRPPGQDFTDTQYF
TGTGCCAGCAGACCTCCGGGTCAGGACTTCACAGATACGCAGTATTTT
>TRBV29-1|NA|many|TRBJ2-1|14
CSVARWDLGNEQFF
TGCAGCGTTGCCAGGTGGGACCTAGGCAATGAGCAGTTCTTC
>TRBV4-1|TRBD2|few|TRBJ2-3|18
CASSQDLSGAGPTDTQYF
TGCGCCAGCAGCCAAGACCTGAGCGGGGCTGGTCCCACAGATACGCAGTATTTT
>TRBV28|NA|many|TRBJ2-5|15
CASSLGLNGKETQYF
TGTGCCAGCAGTTTAGGGCTCAATGGGAAAGAGACCCAGTACTTC
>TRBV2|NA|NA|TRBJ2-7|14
CASRISGTDYEQYF
TGTGCCAGCAGAATATCCGGGACGGACTACGAGCAGTACTTC
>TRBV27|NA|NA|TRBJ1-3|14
CASSPYQGADTIYF
TGTGCCAGCAGTCCATATCAGGGAGCGGACACCATATATTTT
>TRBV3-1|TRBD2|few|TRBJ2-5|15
CASSQETSGRETQYF
TGTGCCAGCAGCCAAGAGACTAGCGGGCGAGAGACCCAGTACTTC
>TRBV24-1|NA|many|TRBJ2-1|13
CATKSSSYNEQFF
TGTGCCACCAAATCATCCTCCTACAATGAGCAGTTCTTC
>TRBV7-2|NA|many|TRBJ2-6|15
CASSTGGSGANVLTF
TGTGCCAGCAGCACCGGTGGCTCTGGGGCCAACGTCCTGACTTTC
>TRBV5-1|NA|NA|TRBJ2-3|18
CASSATTLGVRGTDTQYF
TGCGCCAGCAGCGCCACAACCTTGGGGGTTAGGGGCACAGATACGCAGTATTTT
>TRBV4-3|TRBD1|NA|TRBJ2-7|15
CASSLDDDRAYEQYF
TGCGCCAGCAGCCTGGATGATGACAGGGCCTACGAGCAGTACTTC
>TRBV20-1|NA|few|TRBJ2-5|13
CSGTRGAQETQYF
TGCAGTGGGACTCGGGGGGCTCAAGAGACCCAGTACTTC
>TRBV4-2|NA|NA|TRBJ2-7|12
CASSGEAYEQYF
TGTGCCAGCAGCGGTGAGGCGTACGAGCAGTACTTC
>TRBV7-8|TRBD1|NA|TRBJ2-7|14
CASSLQGAFHEQYF
TGTGCCAGCAGCTTACAGGGGGCGTTCCACGAGCAGTACTTC
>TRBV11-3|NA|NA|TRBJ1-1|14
CASSLRGEDTEAFF
TGTGCCAGCAGCTTGAGAGGGGAGGACACTGAAGCTTTCTTT
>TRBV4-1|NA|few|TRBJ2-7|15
CASSPTPGSGYEQYF
TGCGCCAGCAGCCCAACCCCAGGGTCGGGCTACGAGCAGTACTTC
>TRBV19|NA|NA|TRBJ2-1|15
CASSILRGSYNEQFF
TGTGCCAGTAGTATTCTGCGGGGCTCCTACAATGAGCAGTTCTTC
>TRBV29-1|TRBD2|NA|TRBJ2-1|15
CSGNWGAGDYNEQFF
TGCAGCGGCAATTGGGGAGCGGGGGACTACAATGAGCAGTTCTTC
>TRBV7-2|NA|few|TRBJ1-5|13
CASTRGSNQPQHF
TGTGCCAGCACCAGGGGTAGCAATCAGCCCCAGCATTTT
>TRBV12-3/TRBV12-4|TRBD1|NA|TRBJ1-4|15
CASGPYGTGNEKLFF
TGTGCCAGCGGTCCATACGGGACAGGAAATGAAAAACTGTTTTTT
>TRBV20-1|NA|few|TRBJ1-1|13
CSAMNLMNTEAFF
TGCAGTGCTATGAACTTGATGAACACTGAAGCTTTCTTT